This paragraph reports one TCR beta chain. No cognate antigen has been identified for it. No qualities accompany the bases; no much larger clone lies one base away. The germline V gene specifies KGHSH as CDR1 and LQKENI as CDR2. Inclusive of the bounding cysteine and phenylalanine, the CDR3 is 16 residues long. Kept here is only the CDR3 DNA, which spans 48 bases and is read in frame from base 1. V is pared back by 4 bases and J by 0 bases, with 13 bases lying between the germline termini. Collaborating institutions collected whole blood in K2EDTA tubes following their own protocols. For TCRbeta analysis, collaborator samples were shipped as frozen whole blood, as isolated PBMCs, or as DNA extracted from either sample type. The source of the sample is a study of blood T cell repertoires in COVID-19 (dated by TCRdb to 2018 to 2020). In terms of the full investigation: Samples from collaborators originated in the United States, Italy and Spain and spanned both the acute and convalescent phases of COVID-19. Subjects who had been exposed to COVID-19, were actively infected with it, or had recovered from it provided the deeply sampled blood TCRbeta repertoires that made up the dataset. The samples were drawn from two sources: the first 160 participants of the ongoing ImmuneRACE study, and about 1,300 subjects contributed by 6 global collaborators. HLA class I and class II types, where available, came from metadata supplied by the sample provider rather than from assay-based typing. A freely available public database, intended as a resource for researchers studying the immune response to SARS-CoV-2, is where the repertoires were released. The sample metadata nearly always contained a de-identified subject ID, COVID-19 status, age in years and sex. The prospective study material was composed of cDNA or gDNA derived from T cells, B-cell-depleted T cells, or PBMCs.

What the work shows at the level of the full study, not this receptor alone: Clinical and demographic metadata were provided uncurated, with the amount varying by source and participant.

TCRbeta CDR3 regions were amplified from genomic DNA by means of the immunoSEQ Assay, a bias-controlled multiplex PCR. Under the source paper's analysis protocol: The number of nucleated cells in each sample was estimated from the amplification of reference gene primers within the assay. Sequence reads were collapsed and filtered to measure the absolute abundance of every unique TCRbeta CDR3 rearrangement. Productive Simpson clonality was computed per sample as the square root of Simpson's diversity index over productive rearrangements. Sourced from immuneACCESS, this table was stored by TCRdb with only in-frame sequences that have V and J called. A share of the clones is absent; for the studies checked, an unresolved V gene accounts for under half, and the remainder has no known explanation. That table furnishes V, J and clone size, whereas the DNA furnished D and trimming. A total of some 220,000 clones appear in this sample, 84% of them only once. In total, the top ten clones hold less than 20% of the sample.

This sequence was found in a woman aged 80 or older with active or convalescent COVID-19. Sequencing input: peripheral blood. The receptor chain draws on TRBV18 and TRBJ1-5; a tentative D match to TRBD1 spans 5 bases. The CDR3 amino acid sequence is: CASSHETAYSNQPQHF. The nucleotides are TGTGCCAGCTCACATGAGACAGCTTATAGCAATCAGCCCCAGCATTTT.